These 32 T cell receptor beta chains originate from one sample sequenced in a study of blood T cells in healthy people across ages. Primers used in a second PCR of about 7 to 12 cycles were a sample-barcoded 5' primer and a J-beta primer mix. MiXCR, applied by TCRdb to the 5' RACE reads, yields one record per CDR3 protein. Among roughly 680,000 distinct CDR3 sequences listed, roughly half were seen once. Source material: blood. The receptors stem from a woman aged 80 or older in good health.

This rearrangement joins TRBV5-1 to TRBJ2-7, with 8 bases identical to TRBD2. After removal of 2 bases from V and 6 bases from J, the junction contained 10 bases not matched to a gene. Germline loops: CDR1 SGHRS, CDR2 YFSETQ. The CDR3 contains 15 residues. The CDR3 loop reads CASSFDVSGKGEQYF. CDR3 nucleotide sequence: TGCGCCAGCAGCTTTGATGTTAGCGGGAAGGGCGAGCAGTACTTC.

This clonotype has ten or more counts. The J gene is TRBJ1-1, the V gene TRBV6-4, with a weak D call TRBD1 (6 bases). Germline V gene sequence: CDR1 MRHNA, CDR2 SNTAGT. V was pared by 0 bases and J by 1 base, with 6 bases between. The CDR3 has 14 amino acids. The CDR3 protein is CASSDSDRNTEAFF. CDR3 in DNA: TGTGCCAGCAGTGACTCGGACAGGAACACTGAAGCTTTCTTT.

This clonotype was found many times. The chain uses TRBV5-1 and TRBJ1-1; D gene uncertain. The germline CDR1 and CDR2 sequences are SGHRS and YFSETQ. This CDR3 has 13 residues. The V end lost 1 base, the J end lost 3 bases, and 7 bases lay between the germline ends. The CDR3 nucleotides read TGCGCCAGCAGCTTGATGTCCGACACTGAAGCTTTCTTT. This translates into CASSLMSDTEAFF.

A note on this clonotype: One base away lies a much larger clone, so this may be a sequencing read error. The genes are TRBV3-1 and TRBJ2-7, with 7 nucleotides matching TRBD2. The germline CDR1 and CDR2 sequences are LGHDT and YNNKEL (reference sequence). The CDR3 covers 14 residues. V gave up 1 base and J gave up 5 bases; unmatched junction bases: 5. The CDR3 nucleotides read TGTGCCAGCAGCCAAGCGGGAGGCCCCGACGAGCAGTACTTC. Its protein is CASSQAGGPDEQYF.

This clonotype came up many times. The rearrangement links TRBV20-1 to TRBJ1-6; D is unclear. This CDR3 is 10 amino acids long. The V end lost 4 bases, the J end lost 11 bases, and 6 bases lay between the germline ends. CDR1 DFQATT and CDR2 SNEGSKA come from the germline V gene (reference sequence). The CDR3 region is CSAMEPPLHF. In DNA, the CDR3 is TGCAGTGCTATGGAGCCACCCCTCCACTTT.

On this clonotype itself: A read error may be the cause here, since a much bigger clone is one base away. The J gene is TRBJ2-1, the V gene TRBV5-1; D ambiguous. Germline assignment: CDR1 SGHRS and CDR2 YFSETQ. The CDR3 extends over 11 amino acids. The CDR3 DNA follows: TGCGCCAGCAGCTTGGGTTTTGAGCGGTTCTTC. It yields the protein CASSLGFERFF.

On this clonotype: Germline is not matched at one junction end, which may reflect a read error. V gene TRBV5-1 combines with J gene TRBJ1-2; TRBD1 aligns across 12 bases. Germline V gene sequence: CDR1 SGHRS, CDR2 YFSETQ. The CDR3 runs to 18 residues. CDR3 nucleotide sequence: TGCACCAGCAGCTTGGGACCGGGACAGGGGGCCTCCACCTATGGCTACACCTTC. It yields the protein CTSSLGPGQGASTYGYTF.

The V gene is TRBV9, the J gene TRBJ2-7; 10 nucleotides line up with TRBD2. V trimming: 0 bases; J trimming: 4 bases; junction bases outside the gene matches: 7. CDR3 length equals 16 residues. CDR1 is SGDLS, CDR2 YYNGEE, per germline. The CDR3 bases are TGTGCCAGCAGCGTAGCGGATAGCGGGGGGTTATACGAGCAGTACTTC. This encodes CASSVADSGGLYEQYF.

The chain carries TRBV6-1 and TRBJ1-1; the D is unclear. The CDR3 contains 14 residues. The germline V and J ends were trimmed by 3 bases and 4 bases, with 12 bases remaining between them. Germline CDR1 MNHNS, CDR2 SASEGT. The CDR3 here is CASSDGNWGTEAFF. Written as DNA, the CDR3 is TGTGCCAGCAGTGACGGCAATTGGGGCACTGAAGCTTTCTTT.

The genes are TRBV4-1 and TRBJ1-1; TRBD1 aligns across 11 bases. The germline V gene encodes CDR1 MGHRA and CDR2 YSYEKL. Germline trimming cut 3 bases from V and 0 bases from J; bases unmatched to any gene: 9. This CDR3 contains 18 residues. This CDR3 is CASSHIPGTGGLNTEAFF. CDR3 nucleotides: TGCGCCAGCAGCCACATCCCCGGGACAGGGGGTTTGAACACTGAAGCTTTCTTT.

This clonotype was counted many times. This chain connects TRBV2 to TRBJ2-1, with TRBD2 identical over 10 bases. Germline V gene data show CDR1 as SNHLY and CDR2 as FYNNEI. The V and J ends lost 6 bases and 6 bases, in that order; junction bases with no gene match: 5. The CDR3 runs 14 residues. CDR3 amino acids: CASRESSGGNEQFF. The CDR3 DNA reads TGTGCCAGCAGAGAGTCTAGCGGGGGCAATGAGCAGTTCTTC.

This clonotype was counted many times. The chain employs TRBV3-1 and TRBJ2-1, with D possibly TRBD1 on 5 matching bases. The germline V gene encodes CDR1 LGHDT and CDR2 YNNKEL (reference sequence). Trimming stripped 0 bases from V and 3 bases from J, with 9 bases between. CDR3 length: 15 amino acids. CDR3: CASSQELQGYNEQFF. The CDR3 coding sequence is TGTGCCAGCAGCCAAGAATTGCAGGGCTACAATGAGCAGTTCTTC.

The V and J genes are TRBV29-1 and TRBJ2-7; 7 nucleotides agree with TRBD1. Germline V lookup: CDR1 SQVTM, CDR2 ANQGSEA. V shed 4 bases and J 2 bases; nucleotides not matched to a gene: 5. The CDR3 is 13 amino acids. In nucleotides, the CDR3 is TGCAGCGTTGGAGGGACAGACACCTACGAGCAGTACTTC. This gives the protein CSVGGTDTYEQYF.

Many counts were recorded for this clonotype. The CDR3 DNA reads as TGCGCCAGCAGTGTTTCTAGCGCTTTGACCTACAATGAGCAGTTCTTC. Its protein product is CASSVSSALTYNEQFF. This chain uses TRBV10-1 with TRBJ2-1, with D perhaps matching TRBD2 (6 bases). There are 16 residues in the CDR3. Per germline, CDR1 WNHNN and CDR2 SYGVQD (reference sequence). The V gene lost 4 bases and the J gene lost 2 bases, with 15 bases spanning the gap.

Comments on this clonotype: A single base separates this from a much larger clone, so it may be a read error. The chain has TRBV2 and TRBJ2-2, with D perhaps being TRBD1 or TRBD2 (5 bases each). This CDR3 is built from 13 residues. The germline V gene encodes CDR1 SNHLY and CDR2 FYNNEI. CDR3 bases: TGTACCAGCAGTGGTCGGGGCCCCGGGGAGCTGTTTTTT. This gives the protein CTSSGRGPGELFF.

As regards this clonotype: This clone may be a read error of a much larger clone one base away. CDR3 sequence reads: CASSQGQGLTSYKEQFF. For the CDR3, the DNA is TGTGCCAGCAGCCAAGGGCAGGGGTTGACCTCCTACAAGGAGCAGTTCTTC. The chain links TRBV3-1 to TRBJ2-1, with a possible D match to TRBD1 (6 bases). This CDR3 is 17 amino acids long. Germline loops: CDR1 LGHDT, CDR2 YNNKEL (reference sequence).

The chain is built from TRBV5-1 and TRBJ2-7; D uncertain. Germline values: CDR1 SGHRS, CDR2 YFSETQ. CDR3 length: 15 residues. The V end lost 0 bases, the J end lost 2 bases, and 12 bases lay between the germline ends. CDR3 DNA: TGCGCCAGCAGCTTGGACAGCAACCCGACCTACGAGCAGTACTTC. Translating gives CASSLDSNPTYEQYF.

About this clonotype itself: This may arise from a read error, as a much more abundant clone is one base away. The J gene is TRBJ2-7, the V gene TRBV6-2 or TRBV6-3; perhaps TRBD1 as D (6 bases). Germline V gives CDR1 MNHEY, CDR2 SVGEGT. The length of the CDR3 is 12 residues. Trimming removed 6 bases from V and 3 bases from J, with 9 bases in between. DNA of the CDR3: TGTGCCAGCAGGCAACAGGGCTACGAGCAGTACTTC. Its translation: CASRQQGYEQYF.

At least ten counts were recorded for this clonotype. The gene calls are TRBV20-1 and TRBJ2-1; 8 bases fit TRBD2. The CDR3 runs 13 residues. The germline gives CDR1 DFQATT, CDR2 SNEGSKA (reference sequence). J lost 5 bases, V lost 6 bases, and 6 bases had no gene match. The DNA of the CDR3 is TGCAGTGCACTGGGGCGGGGGGACAATGAGCAGTTCTTC. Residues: CSALGRGDNEQFF.

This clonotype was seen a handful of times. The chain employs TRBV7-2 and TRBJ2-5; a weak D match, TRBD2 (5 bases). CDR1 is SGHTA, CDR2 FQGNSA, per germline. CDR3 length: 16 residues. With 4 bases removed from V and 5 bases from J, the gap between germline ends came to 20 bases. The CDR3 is CASSSSRLAGAETQYF. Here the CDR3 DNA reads TGTGCCAGCAGCTCAAGTAGGCTAGCCGGTGCGGAGACCCAGTACTTC.

CDR3 in DNA: TGTGCCAGCAGGTCGGTTGATGGGTACGAGCAGTTCTTC. Translated, it gives CASRSVDGYEQFF. The chain links TRBV5-5 to TRBJ2-1, with D unresolved. This CDR3 comprises 13 residues. Trimming shortened V by 5 bases and J by 10 bases, and 16 bases separated the two germline ends. Germline V gene data show CDR1 as SGHKS and CDR2 as YYEKEE (reference sequence). Together with reference TRBV5-5 and TRBJ2-1, the CDR3 gives the full variable domain: DAGVTQSPTHLIKTRGQQVTLRCSPISGHKSVSWYQQVLGQGPQFIFQYYEKEERGRGNFPDRFSARQFPNYSSELNVNALLLGDSALYLCASRSVDGYEQFFGPGTRLTVL.

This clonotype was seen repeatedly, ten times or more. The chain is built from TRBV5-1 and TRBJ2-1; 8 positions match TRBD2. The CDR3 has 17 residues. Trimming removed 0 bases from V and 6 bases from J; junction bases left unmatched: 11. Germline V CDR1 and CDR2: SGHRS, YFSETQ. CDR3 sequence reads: CASSLAIGLAGFNEQFF. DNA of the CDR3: TGCGCCAGCAGCTTGGCCATAGGGCTAGCGGGTTTCAATGAGCAGTTCTTC.

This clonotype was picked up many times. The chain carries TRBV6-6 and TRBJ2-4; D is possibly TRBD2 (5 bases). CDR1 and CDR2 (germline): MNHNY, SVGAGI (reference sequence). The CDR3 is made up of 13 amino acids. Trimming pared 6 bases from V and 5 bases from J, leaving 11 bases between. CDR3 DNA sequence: TGTGCCAGCAGCCTAGCCGGGGAAAACATTCAGTACTTC. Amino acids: CASSLAGENIQYF.

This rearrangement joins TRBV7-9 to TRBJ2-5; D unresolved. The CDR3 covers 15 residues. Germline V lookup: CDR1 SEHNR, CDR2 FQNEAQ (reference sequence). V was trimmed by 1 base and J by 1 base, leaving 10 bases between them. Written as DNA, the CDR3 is TGTGCCAGCAGCTTAGGTGGGTTACCCCAAGAGACCCAGTACTTC. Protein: CASSLGGLPQETQYF.

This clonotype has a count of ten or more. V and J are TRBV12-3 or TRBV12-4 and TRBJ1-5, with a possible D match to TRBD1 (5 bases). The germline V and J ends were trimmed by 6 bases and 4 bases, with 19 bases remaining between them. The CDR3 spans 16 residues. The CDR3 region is CASSPGFGTENQPQHF. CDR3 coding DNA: TGTGCCAGCAGCCCCGGCTTTGGGACGGAGAATCAGCCCCAGCATTTT.

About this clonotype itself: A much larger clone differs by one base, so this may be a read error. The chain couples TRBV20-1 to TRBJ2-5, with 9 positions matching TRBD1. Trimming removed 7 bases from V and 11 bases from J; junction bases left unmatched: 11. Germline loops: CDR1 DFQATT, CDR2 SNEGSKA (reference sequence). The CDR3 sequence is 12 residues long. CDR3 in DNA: TGCAGTGAGGGGACAGGGAGTAATGAGCAGTACTTC. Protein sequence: CSEGTGSNEQYF.

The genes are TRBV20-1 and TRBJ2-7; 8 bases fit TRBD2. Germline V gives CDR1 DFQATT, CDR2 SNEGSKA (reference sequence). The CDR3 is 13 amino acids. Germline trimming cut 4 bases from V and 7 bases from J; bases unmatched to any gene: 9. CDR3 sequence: CSATSGSVGEQYF. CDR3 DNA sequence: TGCAGTGCTACTAGCGGGTCGGTTGGTGAGCAGTACTTC.

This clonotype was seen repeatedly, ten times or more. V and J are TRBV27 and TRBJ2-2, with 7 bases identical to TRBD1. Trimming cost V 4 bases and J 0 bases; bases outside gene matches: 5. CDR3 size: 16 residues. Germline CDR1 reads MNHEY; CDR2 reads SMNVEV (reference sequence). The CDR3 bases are TGTGCCAGCAGTTCAACCGGGACAGCGAACACCGGGGAGCTGTTTTTT. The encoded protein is CASSSTGTANTGELFF.

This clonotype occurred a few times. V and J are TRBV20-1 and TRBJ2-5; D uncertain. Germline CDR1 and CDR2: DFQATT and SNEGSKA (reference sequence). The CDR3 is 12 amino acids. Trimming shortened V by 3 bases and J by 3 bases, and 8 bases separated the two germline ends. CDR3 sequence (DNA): TGCAGTGCTAGTCGCAGCAAAGAGACCCAGTACTTC. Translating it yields CSASRSKETQYF.

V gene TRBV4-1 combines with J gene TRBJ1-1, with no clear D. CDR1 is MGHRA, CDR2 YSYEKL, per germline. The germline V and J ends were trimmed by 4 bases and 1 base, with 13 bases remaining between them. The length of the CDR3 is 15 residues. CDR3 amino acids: CASSLQLRGNTEAFF. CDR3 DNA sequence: TGCGCCAGCAGCCTCCAGTTGCGGGGGAACACTGAAGCTTTCTTT.

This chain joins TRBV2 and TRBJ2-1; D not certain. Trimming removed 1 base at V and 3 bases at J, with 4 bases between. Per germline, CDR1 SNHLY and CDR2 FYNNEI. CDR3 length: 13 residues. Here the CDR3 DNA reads TGTGCCAGCAGTGAAGGAAACTACAATGAGCAGTTCTTC. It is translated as CASSEGNYNEQFF.

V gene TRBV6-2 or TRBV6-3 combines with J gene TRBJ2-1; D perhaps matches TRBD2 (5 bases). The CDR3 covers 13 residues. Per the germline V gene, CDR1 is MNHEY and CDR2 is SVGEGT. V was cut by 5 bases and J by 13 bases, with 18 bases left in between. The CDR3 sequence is CASSDEVVGSQFF. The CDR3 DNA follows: TGTGCCAGCAGTGACGAAGTAGTAGGGAGCCAGTTCTTC.